Below are 2 T cell receptor beta chains sequenced from a single sample in a study of T cell changes during pregnancy in multiple sclerosis. Only in-frame clones appear in the TCRdb table, and some are missing; sequencing was by immunoSEQ multiplex PCR. This sample carries tens of thousands of clones, approximately 90% of them seen once, and the ten largest clones take approximately 0.6%. This sample comprised CD4+ T cells from peripheral blood mononuclear cells, obtained after pregnancy. The receptors originated from a female donor with multiple sclerosis, enrolled in a pregnancy study.

The rearrangement uses TRBV2 and TRBJ1-3; 7 positions agree with TRBD1. After removal of 6 bases from V and 0 bases from J, the junction contained 5 bases not matched to a gene. CDR3 length equals 15 residues. Germline CDR1 is SNHLY and CDR2 is FYNNEI. This CDR3 is CASSPGQVSGNTIYF. CDR3 DNA: TGTGCCAGCAGCCCCGGACAGGTCTCTGGAAACACCATATATTTT.

This clone was detected once. V is TRBV14 and J is TRBJ2-3; 10 nucleotides align to TRBD2. This CDR3 comprises 13 residues. V gave up 7 bases and J gave up 5 bases; unmatched junction bases: 3. CDR1 and CDR2 (germline): SGHDN, FVKESK. DNA of the CDR3: TGTGCCAGCAAGCCTAGCGGGGGAGATACGCAGTATTTT. Translation: CASKPSGGDTQYF.